This T cell receptor beta chain is drawn from a study of identical twins. This CDR3 has 13 amino acids. Study findings and constraints: Analyses of zero insertions could, in part, be confounded by invariant MAIT and iNKT cells.

This clonotype was counted between two and nine times. Antigen unknown. Germline is not matched at one junction end, which may reflect a read error. TCRdb independently ran MiXCR on the 5' RACE reads; one entry per CDR3 protein. The data contain 550,000 to 800,000 distinct CDR3 sequences, about 7.6% of them singletons. These records were also assigned to another study, of yellow fever vaccine responses in identical twins.

The material sequenced was PBMCs. This sequence originates from a woman under 30 in good health. V is TRBV12-3 or TRBV12-4 and J is TRBJ2-7; a weak D match, TRBD1 (6 bases). The CDR3 is CASSLGDTAPPNF. Here the CDR3 DNA reads TGTGCCAGCAGTTTAGGGGACACAGCCCCACCGAACTTC.